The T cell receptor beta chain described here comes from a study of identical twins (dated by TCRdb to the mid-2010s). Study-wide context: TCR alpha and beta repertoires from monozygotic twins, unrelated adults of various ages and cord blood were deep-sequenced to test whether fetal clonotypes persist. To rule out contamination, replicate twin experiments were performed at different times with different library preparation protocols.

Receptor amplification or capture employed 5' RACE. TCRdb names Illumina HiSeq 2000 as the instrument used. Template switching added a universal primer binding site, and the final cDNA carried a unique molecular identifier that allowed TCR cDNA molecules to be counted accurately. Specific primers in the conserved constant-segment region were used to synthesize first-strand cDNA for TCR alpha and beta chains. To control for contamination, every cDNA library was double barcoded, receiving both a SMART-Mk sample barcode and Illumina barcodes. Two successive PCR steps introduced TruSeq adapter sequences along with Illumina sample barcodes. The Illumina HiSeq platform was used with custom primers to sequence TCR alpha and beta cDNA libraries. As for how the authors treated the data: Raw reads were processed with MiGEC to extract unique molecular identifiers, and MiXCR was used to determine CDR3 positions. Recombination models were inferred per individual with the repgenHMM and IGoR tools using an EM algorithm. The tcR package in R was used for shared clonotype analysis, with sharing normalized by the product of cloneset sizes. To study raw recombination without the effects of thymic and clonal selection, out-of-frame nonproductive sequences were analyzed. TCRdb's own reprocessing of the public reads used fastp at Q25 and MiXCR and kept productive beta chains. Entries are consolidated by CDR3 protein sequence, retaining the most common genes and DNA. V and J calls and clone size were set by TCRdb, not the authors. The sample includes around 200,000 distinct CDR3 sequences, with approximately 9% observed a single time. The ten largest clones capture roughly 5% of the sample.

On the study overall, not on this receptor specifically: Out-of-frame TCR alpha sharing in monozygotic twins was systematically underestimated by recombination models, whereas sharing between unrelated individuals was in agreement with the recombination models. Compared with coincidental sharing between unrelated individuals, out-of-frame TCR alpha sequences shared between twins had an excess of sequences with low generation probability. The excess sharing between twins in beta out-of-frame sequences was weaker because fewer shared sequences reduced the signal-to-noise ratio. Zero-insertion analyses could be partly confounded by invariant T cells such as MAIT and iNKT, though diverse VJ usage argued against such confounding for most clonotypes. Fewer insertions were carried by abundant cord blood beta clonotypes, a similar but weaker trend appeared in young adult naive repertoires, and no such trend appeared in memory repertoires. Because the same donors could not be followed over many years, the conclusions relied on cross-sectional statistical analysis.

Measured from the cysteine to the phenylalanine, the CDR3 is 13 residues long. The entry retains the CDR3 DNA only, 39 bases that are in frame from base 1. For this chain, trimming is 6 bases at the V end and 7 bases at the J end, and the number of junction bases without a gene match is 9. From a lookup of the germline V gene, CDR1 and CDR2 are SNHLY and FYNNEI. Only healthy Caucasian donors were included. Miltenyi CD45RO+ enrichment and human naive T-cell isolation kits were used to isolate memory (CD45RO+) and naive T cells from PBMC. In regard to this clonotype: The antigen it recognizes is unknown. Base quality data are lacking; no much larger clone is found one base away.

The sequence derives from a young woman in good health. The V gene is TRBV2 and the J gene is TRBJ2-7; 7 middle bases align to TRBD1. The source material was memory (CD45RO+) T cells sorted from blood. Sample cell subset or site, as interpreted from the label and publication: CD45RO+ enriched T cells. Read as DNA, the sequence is TGTGCCAGCAGCCCAGGGGGTCTGGGGGAGCAGTACTTC. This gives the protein CASSPGGLGEQYF.